These 12 T cell receptor beta chains share one sample of origin, sequenced in a study of cytomegalovirus exposure and HLA in healthy donors. A multiplex PCR was run with 60 Vbeta primers and 13 Jbeta primers. The data were produced by immunoSEQ multiplex PCR, yet TCRdb's version contains in-frame clones alone and is incomplete. Among approximately 160,000 clones listed, around 80% were seen once. Material: PBMCs. These receptors originate from a woman aged 45-65 years in good health and CMV-seropositive.

The chain links TRBV9 to TRBJ1-1; unclear D gene. Germline V gene lookup returns CDR1 SGDLS and CDR2 YYNGEE. V was clipped by 4 bases and J by 4 bases, with 5 bases between them. This CDR3 is 11 amino acids long. The CDR3 here is CASSPGTEAFF. CDR3 bases: TGTGCCAGCAGCCCCGGCACTGAAGCTTTCTTT.

The rearrangement joins TRBV5-5 to TRBJ2-2; the D gene is possibly TRBD1 (5 bases). The CDR3 has 14 residues. The ends were cut back, 3 bases at V and 4 bases at J, with 10 bases in the middle. Germline V CDR1 and CDR2: SGHKS, YYEKEE (reference sequence). The CDR3 nucleotides read TGTGCCAGCAGCTCCCCGACAGCCACCGGGGAGCTGTTTTTT. This translates into CASSSPTATGELFF.

The rearrangement uses TRBV11-3 and TRBJ2-7; D possibly corresponds to TRBD1 (6 bases). The CDR3 is 19 residues long. Trimming cost V 4 bases and J 0 bases, with 25 bases left between them. Germline lookup yields CDR1 SGHNT and CDR2 YENEEA. For the CDR3, the DNA is TGTGCCAGCAGCTCCTGGCCCGAAAGGATGGACAGAGGCTCCTACGAGCAGTACTTC. Protein sequence: CASSSWPERMDRGSYEQYF.

This clone occurred a few times. This chain links TRBV10-2 with TRBJ2-2; weak D call: TRBD1 (6 bases). The CDR3 length is 13 residues. Per germline, CDR1 WSHSY and CDR2 SAAADI. V lost 7 bases and J lost 4, with 10 bases in between. In DNA form, the CDR3 reads TGCGCCAGCAAAACAGGGACCACCGGGGAGCTGTTTTTT. Its protein product is CASKTGTTGELFF.

The chain carries TRBV14 and TRBJ1-6; perhaps TRBD1 as D (6 bases). The CDR3 loop spans 15 amino acids. Per the germline V gene, CDR1 is SGHDN and CDR2 is FVKESK. V gave up 4 bases and J gave up 10 bases, with 17 bases separating them. Here the CDR3 DNA reads TGTGCCAGCAGCCCCCTACAGGGATCGCGATCACCCCTCCACTTT. Its protein is CASSPLQGSRSPLHF.

The sample holds one count of this clone. The chain uses TRBV21-1 and TRBJ1-5; the table's D gene call, TRBD1, was not cross checked with the DNA. TRBV21-1 is assigned pseudogene status. This CDR3 is 16 amino acids long. CDR3 DNA sequence: TGTGCCAGCAGCAAAGAGGGTACAGGGGCCTATCAGCCCCAGCATTTT. Amino acid sequence: CASSKEGTGAYQPQHF.

CDR3 protein: CASSDRQIYNEQFF. The CDR3 coding sequence is TGTGCCAGCAGTGATAGACAGATTTACAATGAGCAGTTCTTC. V gene TRBV6-1 combines with J gene TRBJ2-1, with D possibly matching TRBD1 (5 bases). Germline lookup yields CDR1 MNHNS and CDR2 SASEGT. Trimming took 3 bases from V and 4 from J, leaving 10 bases between them. This CDR3 spans 14 amino acids.

The chain has TRBV9 and TRBJ2-2, with 11 positions matching TRBD1. The junction had 2 bases not matched to a gene; V was cut back by 2 bases and J by 2 bases. The CDR3 has 16 residues. The germline gives CDR1 SGDLS, CDR2 YYNGEE. The CDR3 nucleotides read TGTGCCAGCAGCGTGGGACAGGGGGTTAACACCGGGGAGCTGTTTTTT. This sequence encodes CASSVGQGVNTGELFF.

V usage is TRBV30 and J usage is TRBJ2-5; D is uncertain. The DNA matches TRBJ2-7 better at its end, which makes the J call doubtful. This CDR3 has 11 amino acids. Per the germline V gene, CDR1 is GTSNPN and CDR2 is SVGIG (reference sequence). The CDR3 coding sequence is TGTGCCTGGAGTTCCAACTACGAGCAGTACTTC. Protein product: CAWSSNYEQYF.

The V and J genes are TRBV7-3 and TRBJ1-1; no firm D call. Trimming took off 4 bases at V and 0 bases at J, with 6 bases between the two ends. This CDR3 contains 13 residues. From germline, CDR1 is SGHTA and CDR2 FQGTGA. CDR3 bases: TGTGCCAGCAGCTATCAGGTGAACACTGAAGCTTTCTTT. Translating it yields CASSYQVNTEAFF.

V and J are TRBV19 and TRBJ2-2; the D gene is possibly TRBD2 (5 bases). Germline V lookup: CDR1 LNHDA, CDR2 SQIVND (reference sequence). The ends were cut back, 1 base at V and 1 base at J, with 10 bases in the middle. The CDR3 loop spans 16 amino acids. CDR3 bases: TGTGCCAGTAGTATAGCACTAGACCTGAACACCGGGGAGCTGTTTTTT. Encoded protein: CASSIALDLNTGELFF.

The chain is built from TRBV5-1 and TRBJ1-6, with D possibly matching TRBD1 (6 bases). CDR3 length: 17 residues. The V and J ends lost 0 bases and 4 bases respectively, with 14 bases between them. Looked up from germline, CDR1 is SGHRS and CDR2 is YFSETQ. The CDR3 is CASSLVPRQEYNSPLHF. As DNA, the CDR3 is TGCGCCAGCAGCTTGGTCCCCCGACAGGAATATAATTCACCCCTCCACTTT.